This paragraph covers one TCR beta chain sequence. The antigen is unknown. The data belong to a study of cytomegalovirus exposure and HLA in healthy donors. Study-wide results and caveats: According to the study, roughly 160 TCR beta chains were cytomegalovirus-associated.

The CDR3 runs 15 residues. V was clipped by 6 bases and J by 9 bases; unmatched bases: 11. CDR1 is MDHEN and CDR2 is SYDVKM in the germline V gene. This PCR relied on a set of 60 Vbeta primers and 13 Jbeta primers. TCRdb keeps only in-frame clones here, not all; method: immunoSEQ multiplex PCR. This sample has 80,000 or so clones, with about 66% found just once. The sequenced sample consisted of PBMCs. The receptor was isolated from a man aged 55 to 69 in good health and CMV-seropositive. The rearrangement links TRBV28 to TRBJ2-1; TRBD2 agrees at 10 bases. CDR3 in amino acids: CASRLLAGAIIEQFF. The DNA for the CDR3 is TGTGCCAGCAGGTTGCTAGCGGGAGCCATTATTGAGCAGTTCTTC.